These 30 T cell receptor beta chains were all obtained from the same sample, sequenced in a study of shared clonotypes between healthy human individuals. Data came from immunoSEQ multiplex PCR; TCRdb stores just in-frame clones and leaves some out. The sample comprises hundreds of thousands of clones, about 95% of which are singletons, and about 0.11% rests with the top ten. Positive CCR7 selection of CD45RO-negative cells yielded the naive CD8 cells, and terminally differentiated effector memory CD45RA+ cells were excluded. Sequenced material: naive CD8+ T cells sorted from blood. All receptors derive from a woman aged 25-40 years in good health.

V gene TRBV19 combines with J gene TRBJ2-7; TRBD1 agrees at 11 bases. The CDR3 runs to 15 residues. CDR1 is LNHDA, CDR2 SQIVND, per germline (reference sequence). With 7 bases clipped from V and 2 bases from J, the junction kept 7 bases outside the gene matches. DNA of the CDR3: TGTGCCAGTAAACTCCGGGACAGGGGGACCTACGAGCAGTACTTC. This sequence encodes CASKLRDRGTYEQYF.

The rearrangement joins TRBV4-2 to TRBJ1-5; no firm D call. V gave up 1 base and J gave up 4 bases, with 11 bases separating them. Germline lookup yields CDR1 LGHNA and CDR2 YNFKEQ. This CDR3 contains 15 residues. CDR3 in DNA: TGTGCCAGCAGCCAAGGTCTATGGGCGAATCAGCCCCAGCATTTT. Its protein is CASSQGLWANQPQHF.

The rearrangement joins TRBV25-1 to TRBJ1-1; TRBD1 is a possible D gene (5 bases). The V and J ends lost 6 bases and 5 bases respectively, with 13 bases between them. CDR3 length: 13 residues. Germline V CDR1 and CDR2: MGHDK, SYGVNS. CDR3 nucleotide sequence: TGTGCCAGCAGCGCCGGATGGGGGACTGAAGCTTTCTTT. The encoded protein is CASSAGWGTEAFF.

The V call is TRBV27, the J call TRBJ1-5, with TRBD1 matching over 10 bases. With 5 bases clipped from V and 5 bases from J, the junction kept 6 bases outside the gene matches. This CDR3 has 15 residues. The V gene's germline CDR1 is MNHEY and CDR2 SMNVEV (reference sequence). CDR3 sequence reads: CASSPGTGDDQPQHF. The CDR3 nucleotides are TGTGCCAGCAGTCCCGGGACAGGGGATGATCAGCCCCAGCATTTT.

This chain uses TRBV28 with TRBJ2-7, with D perhaps TRBD2 (6 bases). This CDR3 is 14 amino acids long. The V end lost 8 bases, the J end lost 5 bases, and 19 bases lay between the germline ends. Germline V gives CDR1 MDHEN, CDR2 SYDVKM. CDR3 DNA: TGTGCCAGCTGGGTGGGACTCCTTTCCCACGAGCAGTACTTC. Its translation is CASWVGLLSHEQYF. The complete variable domain, with remaining parts taken from reference TRBV28 and TRBJ2-7, reads DVKVTQSSRYLVKRTGEKVFLECVQDMDHENMFWYRQDPGLGLRLIYFSYDVKMKEKGDIPEGYSVSREKKERFSLILESASTNQTSMYLCASWVGLLSHEQYFGPGTRLTVT.

V gene TRBV5-6 combines with J gene TRBJ2-1, with D possibly being TRBD2 (5 bases). The ends were cut back, 0 bases at V and 7 bases at J, with 8 bases in the middle. This CDR3 contains 13 residues. The germline V gene encodes CDR1 SGHDT and CDR2 YYEEEE. DNA of the CDR3: TGTGCCAGCAGCTTGGTAGCGCCAAATGAGCAGTTCTTC. Its translation: CASSLVAPNEQFF.

This chain connects TRBV6-1 to TRBJ2-2; the D gene is possibly TRBD2 (5 bases). The CDR3 length is 17 residues. Germline V gives CDR1 MNHNS, CDR2 SASEGT. The V and J ends lost 0 bases and 2 bases respectively, with 13 bases between them. This CDR3 reads CASSEAGALGNTGELFF. As DNA, the CDR3 is TGTGCCAGCAGTGAAGCGGGAGCTTTAGGAAACACCGGGGAGCTGTTTTTT.

The chain joins TRBV27 to TRBJ2-5, with 9 bases lining up with TRBD2. The CDR3 is made up of 19 amino acids. J lost 2 bases, V lost 4 bases, and 17 bases had no gene match. Germline CDR1 MNHEY, CDR2 SMNVEV (reference sequence). The CDR3 loop is CASSSSTGSSGSKQETQYF. CDR3 nucleotides: TGTGCCAGCAGTTCCTCGACAGGGAGTAGCGGGAGTAAGCAAGAGACCCAGTACTTC.

V gene TRBV5-6 combines with J gene TRBJ1-2; D gene unclear. V was trimmed by 1 base and J by 5 bases, leaving 21 bases between them. The germline V gene has CDR1 SGHDT and CDR2 YYEEEE. The CDR3 loop spans 17 amino acids. CDR3 sequence reads: CASSLRPATQRWYGYTF. For the CDR3, the DNA is TGTGCCAGCAGCTTGCGGCCAGCCACCCAGAGGTGGTATGGCTACACCTTC.

The chain couples TRBV29-1 to TRBJ1-1; D gene ambiguous. V lost 2 bases to trimming and J lost 0 bases, with 10 bases between them. There are 14 residues in the CDR3. Germline V gene sequence: CDR1 SQVTM, CDR2 ANQGSEA. The CDR3 region is CSVESAAMNTEAFF. CDR3 bases: TGCAGCGTTGAATCTGCGGCCATGAACACTGAAGCTTTCTTT. Filled out from reference TRBV29-1 and TRBJ1-1, the complete variable domain reads SAVISQKPSRDICQRGTSLTIQCQVDSQVTMMFWYRQQPGQSLTLIATANQGSEATYESGFVIDKFPISRPNLTFSTLTVSNMSPEDSSIYLCSVESAAMNTEAFFGQGTRLTVV.

The V call is TRBV20-1, the J call TRBJ1-2; D remains ambiguous. From germline, CDR1 is DFQATT and CDR2 SNEGSKA (reference sequence). CDR3 size: 10 residues. CDR3 loop: CSGAHYGYTF. CDR3 coding DNA: TGCAGCGGCGCTCACTATGGCTACACCTTC.

There are a few counts of this clone. This chain uses TRBV19 with TRBJ2-2; no reliable D call. The germline gives CDR1 LNHDA, CDR2 SQIVND (reference sequence). With 5 bases removed from V and 9 bases from J, the gap between germline ends came to 13 bases. The CDR3 length is 13 residues. The CDR3 loop reads CASSGVLTRELFF. CDR3 coding DNA: TGTGCCAGTAGTGGGGTACTAACCAGGGAGCTGTTTTTT.

In nucleotides, the CDR3 is TGTGCCAGCTCAAGCCCCACCCGAACAGGGCCCAATGAAAAACTGTTTTTT. Translation gives CASSSPTRTGPNEKLFF. The genes are TRBV18 and TRBJ1-4, with a weak D call TRBD1 (6 bases). CDR1 KGHSH and CDR2 LQKENI come from the germline V gene. The CDR3 consists of 17 residues. V lost 5 bases and J 5 bases, leaving 21 bases between the germline ends.

DNA of the CDR3: TGTGCCAGCAGTACGACTAGCGGTGCCTACGAGCAGTACTTC. Translated, it gives CASSTTSGAYEQYF. The chain links TRBV27 to TRBJ2-7; 9 bases are shared with TRBD2. Germline V CDR1 and CDR2: MNHEY, SMNVEV (reference sequence). The CDR3 has 14 amino acids. V lost 5 bases to trimming and J lost 2 bases; unmatched junction nucleotides: 4.

The rearrangement joins TRBV11-2 to TRBJ2-5; TRBD1 is a possible D gene (5 bases). CDR1 is SGHAT, CDR2 FQNNGV, per germline. The V end lost 3 bases, the J end lost 1 base, and 9 bases lay between the germline ends. The CDR3 runs 14 residues. The CDR3 bases are TGTGCCAGCAGCTTGGGGCACGGCCAAGAGACCCAGTACTTC. Its translation is CASSLGHGQETQYF.

The chain links TRBV7-2 to TRBJ2-3; D call uncertain. Trimming pared 6 bases from V and 2 bases from J, leaving 15 bases between. Germline CDR1 reads SGHTA; CDR2 reads FQGNSA. This CDR3 has 15 amino acids. The CDR3 DNA reads as TGTGCCAGCAGTTATGGTGGGTCTTCCACAGATACGCAGTATTTT. Its protein is CASSYGGSSTDTQYF.

V gene TRBV2 combines with J gene TRBJ1-5, with 10 bases that match TRBD1. This CDR3 has 13 amino acids. J lost 4 bases, V lost 6 bases, and 0 bases had no gene match. Germline lookup yields CDR1 SNHLY and CDR2 FYNNEI. CDR3 protein: CASRGQGNQPQHF. The CDR3 nucleotides read TGTGCCAGCAGGGGACAGGGGAATCAGCCCCAGCATTTT.

V gene TRBV9 combines with J gene TRBJ2-3; 8 nucleotides line up with TRBD1. CDR3 length: 16 residues. With V trimmed by 4 bases and J by 0 bases, 7 bases remained unmatched. The germline V gene has CDR1 SGDLS and CDR2 YYNGEE. The CDR3, as DNA: TGTGCCAGCAGCTCACGACAGGGGCATAGCACAGATACGCAGTATTTT. Its translation: CASSSRQGHSTDTQYF.

Concerning this clone: This CDR3 is also generated by other DNA sequences in the sample. This rearrangement joins TRBV28 to TRBJ2-3, with 10 bases matching TRBD2. Trimming cost V 4 bases and J 6 bases; bases outside gene matches: 13. CDR1 is MDHEN, CDR2 SYDVKM, per germline. This CDR3 comprises 17 residues. The CDR3: CASSSRRASGSPDTQYF. CDR3 bases: TGTGCCAGCAGTTCCCGTCGGGCTAGCGGGAGTCCTGATACGCAGTATTTT.

The chain joins TRBV2 to TRBJ2-2, with D possibly matching TRBD1 (7 bases). CDR1 is SNHLY, CDR2 FYNNEI, per germline. The V end was cut by 6 bases, the J end by 1 base, with 15 bases between. The CDR3 runs 16 residues. The CDR3 protein is CASRRRGPKNTGELFF. The CDR3 DNA is TGTGCCAGCAGACGGAGGGGGCCAAAGAACACCGGGGAGCTGTTTTTT.

As concerns this clone: Other DNA sequences in the same sample also yield this CDR3. The chain recombines TRBV19 with TRBJ2-7; D uncertain. CDR1 is LNHDA and CDR2 is SQIVND in the germline V gene (reference sequence). There are 11 residues in the CDR3. Between the trimmed V and J ends, which lost 10 bases and 0 bases, there was a span of 7 bases. Here the CDR3 DNA reads TGTGCCACGAGCAGCTCCTACGAGCAGTACTTC. Residues: CATSSSYEQYF.

Written as DNA, the CDR3 is TGTGCCAGCACCCCAGGATCCCGATTGTCGGAGCAGTACTTC. Residues: CASTPGSRLSEQYF. This chain connects TRBV9 to TRBJ2-7; no clear D. V lost 6 bases and J 7 bases, leaving 20 bases between the germline ends. CDR3 length: 14 amino acids. Looked up from germline, CDR1 is SGDLS and CDR2 is YYNGEE.

This clone showed up just once. V gene TRBV27 combines with J gene TRBJ1-2; perhaps TRBD1 as D (5 bases). The CDR3 runs to 18 residues. CDR1 MNHEY and CDR2 SMNVEV come from the germline V gene (reference sequence). V was pared by 3 bases and J by 0 bases, with 20 bases between. The CDR3 loop is CASSFSWGEVGSNYGYTF. CDR3 sequence (DNA): TGTGCCAGCAGTTTTTCGTGGGGGGAGGTCGGGTCTAACTATGGCTACACCTTC.

The V gene is TRBV29-1, the J gene TRBJ2-1; no firm D call. The CDR3 totals 15 residues. Germline lookup yields CDR1 SQVTM and CDR2 ANQGSEA. V lost 0 bases, J lost 0 bases, and 9 bases lay in between. The CDR3 DNA reads TGCAGCGTTGAAGATACCGGTGGCTCCTACAATGAGCAGTTCTTC. Its protein product is CSVEDTGGSYNEQFF.

The rearrangement uses TRBV9 and TRBJ2-1; D ambiguous. V was pared by 2 bases and J by 3 bases, with 6 bases between. This CDR3 contains 13 residues. CDR1 is SGDLS and CDR2 is YYNGEE in the germline V gene. The chain's CDR3 is CASSVADYNEQFF. DNA for the CDR3: TGTGCCAGCAGCGTTGCGGACTACAATGAGCAGTTCTTC.

Remarks on this clone: This CDR3 is also generated by other DNA sequences in the sample. This chain links TRBV7-8 with TRBJ2-5; the D is unclear. V gave up 1 base and J gave up 1 base, with 4 bases separating them. This CDR3 has 13 amino acids. CDR1 and CDR2 from the germline V gene are SGHVS and FQNEAQ. DNA for the CDR3: TGTGCCAGCAGCTTAGGACTCCAAGAGACCCAGTACTTC. Its translation: CASSLGLQETQYF.

The rearrangement joins TRBV2 to TRBJ1-5; possibly TRBD1 for D (5 bases). The V gene's germline CDR1 is SNHLY and CDR2 FYNNEI. The V gene lost 6 bases and the J gene lost 0 bases, with 6 bases spanning the gap. The CDR3 runs to 13 residues. The CDR3 nucleotides read TGTGCCAGCAGGGGACTTAGCAATCAGCCCCAGCATTTT. The encoded protein is CASRGLSNQPQHF.

The chain has TRBV5-6 and TRBJ1-1; D is undetermined. The CDR3 has 13 residues. Germline values: CDR1 SGHDT, CDR2 YYEEEE. The ends were cut back, 0 bases at V and 8 bases at J, with 11 bases in the middle. CDR3 bases: TGTGCCAGCAGCTTGGCACTCCAGGCAGAAGCTTTCTTT. This encodes CASSLALQAEAFF.

In this sample, this clone turned up once. J is TRBJ2-7 and V is TRBV18; a possible D gene is TRBD2 (5 bases). V was shortened by 1 base and J by 2 bases, with 9 bases between the two germline ends. The CDR3 sequence is 14 residues long. Germline V CDR1 and CDR2: KGHSH, LQKENI. The CDR3 nucleotides read TGTGCCAGCTCACCACGAGCGGAAACCTACGAGCAGTACTTC. Its translation: CASSPRAETYEQYF.

The rearrangement uses TRBV20-1 and TRBJ2-5; D possibly corresponds to TRBD2 (6 bases). V was pared by 5 bases and J by 3 bases, with 7 bases between. The germline V gene encodes CDR1 DFQATT and CDR2 SNEGSKA (reference sequence). The CDR3 covers 11 residues. DNA of the CDR3: TGCAGTGCTGGACTAAAAGAGACCCAGTACTTC. Amino acid sequence: CSAGLKETQYF.